These 23 T cell receptor beta chains came from one sample sequenced in a study of shared clonotypes between healthy human individuals. Sequencing was performed with immunoSEQ multiplex PCR; in TCRdb, only in-frame clones are kept and a portion is missing. The sample includes about 1,500,000 clones, about 96% of them seen just once. Sequenced sample: naive CD4+ T cells sorted from blood. This sample's subset: CD45RA+ positively selected. Source of these receptors: a man aged 30-40 years in good health.

V and J are TRBV7-9 and TRBJ1-1; TRBD1 matches 10 bases. Germline lookup yields CDR1 SEHNR and CDR2 FQNEAQ (reference sequence). After removal of 5 bases from V and 10 bases from J, the junction contained 4 bases not matched to a gene. The CDR3 totals 12 residues. CDR3 in amino acids: CASSLGQGVAFF. DNA of the CDR3: TGTGCCAGCAGCCTCGGACAGGGGGTAGCTTTCTTT.

The chain joins TRBV27 to TRBJ2-3, with no clear D. This CDR3 comprises 13 residues. Trimming pared 3 bases from V and 4 bases from J, leaving 8 bases between. Germline CDR1 MNHEY, CDR2 SMNVEV (reference sequence). DNA of the CDR3: TGTGCCAGCAGTTTCGTCGGAGCAGATACGCAGTATTTT. Amino acid sequence: CASSFVGADTQYF.

The chain uses TRBV5-1 and TRBJ1-4; D unresolved. Germline assignment: CDR1 SGHRS and CDR2 YFSETQ. With 0 bases removed from V and 8 bases from J, the gap between germline ends came to 8 bases. The CDR3 loop spans 13 amino acids. The CDR3 coding sequence is TGCGCCAGCAGCTTGGGCGGCACCGAAAAACTGTTTTTT. Translation gives CASSLGGTEKLFF.

The chain is built from TRBV28 and TRBJ2-1, with 13 bases lining up with TRBD2. Trimming at V came to 6 bases and at J to 6 bases, leaving 5 bases not matched to a gene. The CDR3 totals 15 residues. Per germline, CDR1 MDHEN and CDR2 SYDVKM. CDR3 sequence: CASRPGLAGINEQFF. The CDR3, as DNA: TGTGCCAGCAGGCCGGGACTAGCGGGAATCAATGAGCAGTTCTTC.

The count of this clone is one. The chain carries TRBV13 and TRBJ1-1; maybe TRBD1 (5 bases). V was trimmed by 5 bases and J by 7 bases, leaving 14 bases between them. The CDR3 length is 13 residues. Germline CDR1 PRHDT, CDR2 FYEKMQ (reference sequence). CDR3: CASSAPQGNEAFF. As DNA, the CDR3 is TGTGCCAGCAGCGCTCCGCAGGGAAATGAAGCTTTCTTT. Combining the CDR3 with reference TRBV13 and TRBJ1-1 gives the whole variable domain AAGVIQSPRHLIKEKRETATLKCYPIPRHDTVYWYQQGPGQDPQFLISFYEKMQSDKGSIPDRFSAQQFSDYHSELNMSSLELGDSALYFCASSAPQGNEAFFGQGTRLTVV.

The rearrangement links TRBV21-1 to TRBJ2-6; the listed D gene, TRBD1, was not tested against the DNA. TRBV21-1 constitutes a pseudogene. The length of the CDR3 is 19 residues. The DNA of the CDR3 is TGTGCCAGCAGCAAAGTGTCGGACAGGGGTAGGTCTGGGGCCAACGTCCTGACTTTC. Residues: CASSKVSDRGRSGANVLTF.

V gene TRBV5-4 combines with J gene TRBJ2-7, with 9 nucleotides matching TRBD2. CDR3 length: 15 residues. Germline V gene lookup returns CDR1 SGHNT and CDR2 YYREEE (reference sequence). Trimming at V came to 0 bases and at J to 6 bases, leaving 7 bases not matched to a gene. CDR3 sequence: CASSLVVAGEGEQYF. In DNA, the CDR3 is TGTGCCAGCAGCTTGGTGGTAGCGGGAGAAGGCGAGCAGTACTTC.

This chain links TRBV18 with TRBJ2-7; unclear D gene. This CDR3 is built from 15 residues. Trimming cost V 3 bases and J 7 bases, with 19 bases left between them. Germline lookup yields CDR1 KGHSH and CDR2 LQKENI. CDR3 sequence reads: CASSPAGLGIYEQYF. The DNA of the CDR3 is TGTGCCAGCTCACCCGCAGGCCTTGGGATATATGAGCAGTACTTC.

V gene TRBV4-1 combines with J gene TRBJ2-7, with 8 positions matching TRBD1. The length of the CDR3 is 13 residues. Trimming took 2 bases from V and 4 from J; bases not matched to a gene: 1. Germline assignment: CDR1 MGHRA and CDR2 YSYEKL. The CDR3 is CASSQNRGYEQYF. The CDR3 nucleotides read TGCGCCAGCAGCCAAAACAGGGGGTACGAGCAGTACTTC.

The DNA for the CDR3 is TGTGCCAGCAGGGGGGACATTATCAATGAGCAGTTCTTC. Residues: CASRGDIINEQFF. The V call is TRBV2, the J call TRBJ2-1; maybe TRBD1 (6 bases). The germline gives CDR1 SNHLY, CDR2 FYNNEI. Trimming shortened V by 6 bases and J by 6 bases, and 12 bases separated the two germline ends. The CDR3 sequence is 13 residues long.

V gene TRBV10-3 combines with J gene TRBJ2-1; D is undetermined. Germline V CDR1 and CDR2: ENHRY, SYGVKD. The CDR3 is 14 residues long. V was trimmed by 0 bases and J by 7 bases, leaving 10 bases between them. CDR3 in DNA: TGTGCCATCAGTGAGTCATTTGGGCGAAATGAGCAGTTCTTC. This codes for CAISESFGRNEQFF.

The chain is built from TRBV19 and TRBJ1-2, with D unresolved. Germline V gene data show CDR1 as LNHDA and CDR2 as SQIVND (reference sequence). The CDR3 loop spans 12 amino acids. Trimming shortened V by 7 bases and J by 7 bases, and 13 bases separated the two germline ends. The CDR3 loop is CASTRPEIGYTF. CDR3 bases: TGTGCCAGTACGCGGCCGGAGATTGGCTACACCTTC.

The rearrangement joins TRBV7-9 to TRBJ1-2, with D hard to call. The CDR3 extends over 16 amino acids. V was trimmed by 1 base and J by 6 bases, leaving 18 bases between them. Germline V gene sequence: CDR1 SEHNR, CDR2 FQNEAQ (reference sequence). CDR3 coding DNA: TGTGCCAGCAGCTTAGGGGTCGGGTCACCTGCCCATGGCTACACCTTC. Translation gives CASSLGVGSPAHGYTF.

The rearrangement links TRBV6-5 to TRBJ1-5; a possible D gene is TRBD1 (5 bases). CDR1 and CDR2 (germline): MNHEY, SVGAGI. The CDR3 is 13 residues long. V lost 2 bases and J lost 6, with 8 bases in between. CDR3 amino acids: CASSYERGQPQHF. CDR3 bases: TGTGCCAGCAGTTACGAGAGGGGTCAGCCCCAGCATTTT.

CDR3 protein: CASSVGETGNGELFF. DNA for the CDR3: TGTGCCAGCAGCGTAGGCGAAACAGGGAACGGGGAGCTGTTTTTT. This chain links TRBV9 with TRBJ2-2; a possible D gene is TRBD1 (6 bases). V lost 0 bases and J lost 7, with 13 bases in between. Germline V CDR1 and CDR2: SGDLS, YYNGEE. This CDR3 has 15 amino acids.

V usage is TRBV29-1 and J usage is TRBJ2-3, with 11 bases that match TRBD2. With V trimmed by 7 bases and J by 6 bases, 9 bases remained unmatched. Germline V gene sequence: CDR1 SQVTM, CDR2 ANQGSEA. The CDR3 runs to 14 residues. For the CDR3, the DNA is TGCAGCGCCATTAGCGGGAGGGCCCTCGATACGCAGTATTTT. Protein product: CSAISGRALDTQYF.

CDR3 region: CASSLRFSYGYTF. The CDR3 DNA sequence: TGTGCCAGCAGCTTGCGGTTCAGCTATGGCTACACCTTC. The chain uses TRBV7-6 and TRBJ1-2; D gene unclear. This CDR3 has 13 amino acids. V was clipped by 3 bases and J by 4 bases, with 9 bases between them. The germline V gene has CDR1 SGHVS and CDR2 FNYEAQ.

The rearrangement joins TRBV9 to TRBJ2-3; 9 bases are a match to TRBD1. The trim removed 2 bases at V and 7 bases at J, leaving 8 bases unmatched. The CDR3 sequence is 15 residues long. Per the germline V gene, CDR1 is SGDLS and CDR2 is YYNGEE. The CDR3 nucleotides are TGTGCCAGCAGCGTCGGACAGGGGCGAGTAAATACGCAGTATTTT. Its protein product is CASSVGQGRVNTQYF.

In regard to this clone: An end of the junction differs from the germline gene, which may be a read error. This chain links TRBV7-3 with TRBJ2-5; D may be TRBD2 (7 bases). The CDR3 is 13 residues long. From germline, CDR1 is SGHTA and CDR2 FQGTGA. The CDR3 DNA follows: TGTGCCAGCAGCTTAAAGCAAGGGGGGGAGCACCACTTC. It specifies CASSLKQGGEHHF.

The chain recombines TRBV18 with TRBJ2-1, with 8 positions matching TRBD1. The CDR3 extends over 15 amino acids. Unmatched junction bases numbered 3, after V lost 2 bases and J lost 3 bases. Looked up from germline, CDR1 is KGHSH and CDR2 is LQKENI. CDR3 residues: CASSPDRGNYNEQFF. Here the CDR3 DNA reads TGTGCCAGCTCACCAGACAGGGGAAACTACAATGAGCAGTTCTTC.

V is TRBV7-6 and J is TRBJ1-1; D remains ambiguous. The CDR3 spans 14 residues. V gave up 1 base and J gave up 4 bases, with 10 bases separating them. Germline V gives CDR1 SGHVS, CDR2 FNYEAQ. CDR3 sequence: CASSLEAGSTEAFF. CDR3 nucleotide sequence: TGTGCCAGCAGCTTAGAGGCGGGGAGCACTGAAGCTTTCTTT.

The chain combines TRBV30 with TRBJ2-2, with 12 bases matching TRBD2. This CDR3 has 16 amino acids. CDR1 and CDR2 from the germline V gene are GTSNPN and SVGIG (reference sequence). The J segment lost 2 bases and the V segment lost 4 bases, leaving 5 bases of the junction unmatched. Written as DNA, the CDR3 is TGTGCCTGGAAAACTAGCGGGAGGTCTAACACCGGGGAGCTGTTTTTT. Protein product: CAWKTSGRSNTGELFF.

This clone came up once. The chain combines TRBV7-2 with TRBJ1-3; D unresolved. CDR1 is SGHTA, CDR2 FQGNSA, per germline. The length of the CDR3 is 16 residues. V lost 0 bases and J lost 2, with 11 bases in between. CDR3 region: CASSLARGKAGNTIYF. Here the CDR3 DNA reads TGTGCCAGCAGCTTAGCGCGCGGAAAGGCTGGAAACACCATATATTTT.